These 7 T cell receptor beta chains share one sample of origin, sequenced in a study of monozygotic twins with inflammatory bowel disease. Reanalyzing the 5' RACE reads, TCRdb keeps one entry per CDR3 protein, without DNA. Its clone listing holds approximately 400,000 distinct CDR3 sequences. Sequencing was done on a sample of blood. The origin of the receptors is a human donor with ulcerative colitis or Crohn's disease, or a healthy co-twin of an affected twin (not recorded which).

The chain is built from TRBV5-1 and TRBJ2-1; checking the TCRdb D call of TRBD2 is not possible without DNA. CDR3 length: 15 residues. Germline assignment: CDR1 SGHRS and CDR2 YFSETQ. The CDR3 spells CASSVGSGGQGEQFF.

Here the CDR3 reads CSASAVQGLGAKLFF. The chain employs TRBV20-1 and TRBJ1-4; TCRdb lists TRBD1, though no DNA is available to test this call. CDR1 and CDR2 from the germline V gene are DFQATT and SNEGSKA (reference sequence). The CDR3 runs to 15 residues.

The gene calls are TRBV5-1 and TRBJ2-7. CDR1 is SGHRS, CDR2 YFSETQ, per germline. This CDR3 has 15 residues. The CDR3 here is CASSSQFGGSYEQYF.

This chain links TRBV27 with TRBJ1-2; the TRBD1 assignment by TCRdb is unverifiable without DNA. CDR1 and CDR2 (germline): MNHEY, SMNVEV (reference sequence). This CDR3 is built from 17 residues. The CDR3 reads CASSFSRTGAANYGYTF.

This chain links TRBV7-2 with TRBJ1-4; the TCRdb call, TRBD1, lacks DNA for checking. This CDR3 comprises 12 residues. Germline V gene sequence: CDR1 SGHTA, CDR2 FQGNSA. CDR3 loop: CASSQQGEKLFF.

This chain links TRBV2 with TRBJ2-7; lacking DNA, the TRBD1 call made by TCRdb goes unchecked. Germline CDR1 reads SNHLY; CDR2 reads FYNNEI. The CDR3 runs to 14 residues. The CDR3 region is CASSAQGTGDEQYF.

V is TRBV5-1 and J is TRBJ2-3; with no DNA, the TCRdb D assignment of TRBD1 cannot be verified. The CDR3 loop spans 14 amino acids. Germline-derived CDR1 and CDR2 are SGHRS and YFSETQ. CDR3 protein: CASSLSGGADTQYF. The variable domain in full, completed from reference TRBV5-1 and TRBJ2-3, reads KAGVTQTPRYLIKTRGQQVTLSCSPISGHRSVSWYQQTPGQGLQFLFEYFSETQRNKGNFPGRFSGRQFSNSRSEMNVSTLELGDSALYLCASSLSGGADTQYFGPGTRLTVL.